These 30 T cell receptor beta chains were sequenced from one sample in a study of blood T cell repertoires in COVID-19. Some clones are missing from TCRdb's copy, which holds only in-frame ones; the method was immunoSEQ multiplex PCR. The table has about 320,000 clones, over 70% seen once; the top ten hold around 4.6%. Source material: PBMCs or T cells enriched from blood (not recorded which). The source of these receptors is a young man who had recovered from COVID-19.

J is TRBJ2-6 and V is TRBV5-8, with 9 bases fitting TRBD1. Trimming cost V 4 bases and J 0 bases; bases outside gene matches: 2. This CDR3 comprises 16 residues. Germline CDR1 reads SGHTS; CDR2 reads YDEGEE. CDR3 nucleotides: TGTGCCAGCAGCAGGGACAGGGCCTCTGGGGCCAACGTCCTGACTTTC. Encoded protein: CASSRDRASGANVLTF.

The genes are TRBV28 and TRBJ1-1; TRBD1 agrees at 7 bases. V lost 1 base, J lost 1 base, and 3 bases stayed unmatched. Per the germline V gene, CDR1 is MDHEN and CDR2 is SYDVKM. This CDR3 comprises 15 residues. The CDR3 loop reads CASSLSHRGNTEAFF. CDR3 coding DNA: TGTGCCAGCAGTTTATCCCACAGGGGGAACACTGAAGCTTTCTTT.

This clone was seen only once. The rearrangement links TRBV5-1 to TRBJ2-7, with a tentative D call TRBD2 (6 bases). This CDR3 is 16 amino acids long. V lost 2 bases and J 0 bases, leaving 15 bases between the germline ends. Germline CDR1 and CDR2: SGHRS and YFSETQ. In DNA, the CDR3 is TGCGCCAGCAGCTTAAACAGCGGGCCCTACTCCTACGAGCAGTACTTC. The encoded protein is CASSLNSGPYSYEQYF. Full variable domain (rest looked up from reference TRBV5-1 and TRBJ2-7): KAGVTQTPRYLIKTRGQQVTLSCSPISGHRSVSWYQQTPGQGLQFLFEYFSETQRNKGNFPGRFSGRQFSNSRSEMNVSTLELGDSALYLCASSLNSGPYSYEQYFGPGTRLTVT.

The chain couples TRBV9 to TRBJ1-5; 7 bases align to TRBD1. V was pared by 4 bases and J by 0 bases, with 19 bases of the junction left unmatched. Germline V lookup: CDR1 SGDLS, CDR2 YYNGEE. The CDR3 is 20 residues long. This chain's CDR3 is CASSQIKGALDMGSNQPQHF. In DNA form, the CDR3 reads TGTGCCAGCAGCCAGATAAAGGGGGCCTTGGATATGGGTAGCAATCAGCCCCAGCATTTT.

The chain combines TRBV9 with TRBJ1-2, with TRBD1 matching 7 bases. Per the germline V gene, CDR1 is SGDLS and CDR2 is YYNGEE. With V trimmed by 0 bases and J by 0 bases, 2 bases remained unmatched. This CDR3 is 15 amino acids long. The CDR3 region is CASSVAGGTNYGYTF. Here the CDR3 DNA reads TGTGCCAGCAGCGTAGCAGGGGGAACTAACTATGGCTACACCTTC.

The V gene is TRBV5-6, the J gene TRBJ1-5; 8 bases are shared with TRBD1. CDR1 is SGHDT and CDR2 is YYEEEE in the germline V gene. The junction had 13 bases not matched to a gene; V was cut back by 3 bases and J by 5 bases. The CDR3 covers 17 residues. CDR3 region: CASSWGQADLRYQPQHF. The DNA of the CDR3 is TGTGCCAGCAGCTGGGGACAGGCAGATTTAAGGTATCAGCCCCAGCATTTT.

This clone showed up just once. The chain has TRBV28 and TRBJ2-6, with D perhaps matching TRBD2 (5 bases). CDR1 MDHEN and CDR2 SYDVKM come from the germline V gene. The CDR3 is 15 residues long. V was clipped by 5 bases and J by 2 bases, with 10 bases between them. CDR3 residues: CASSHYGTGANVLTF. CDR3 nucleotides: TGTGCCAGCAGTCACTACGGGACTGGGGCCAACGTCCTGACTTTC.

The V and J genes are TRBV5-1 and TRBJ2-3; D unresolved. Trimming cost V 2 bases and J 3 bases, with 10 bases left between them. There are 14 residues in the CDR3. Looked up from germline, CDR1 is SGHRS and CDR2 is YFSETQ. CDR3 DNA sequence: TGCGCCAGCAGCTTACAATCCGATACAGATACGCAGTATTTT. This codes for CASSLQSDTDTQYF.

This sequence joins TRBV9 and TRBJ1-2, with D unclear. The germline V gene encodes CDR1 SGDLS and CDR2 YYNGEE. This CDR3 comprises 14 residues. Deletions cut 7 bases from V and 0 bases from J, with 13 bases between. The CDR3 nucleotides read TGTGCCAGCGGGTGGGCAGCAACTAACTATGGCTACACCTTC. It is translated as CASGWAATNYGYTF.

The rearrangement uses TRBV9 and TRBJ2-2, with no clear D. The CDR3 is 12 residues long. CDR1 and CDR2 (germline): SGDLS, YYNGEE. Trimming stripped 0 bases from V and 7 bases from J, with 4 bases between. CDR3 region: CASSVDYGELFF. CDR3 sequence (DNA): TGTGCCAGCAGCGTAGACTACGGGGAGCTGTTTTTT.

The V and J genes are TRBV10-3 and TRBJ2-5; 10 bases fit TRBD2. This CDR3 is built from 15 residues. Germline lookup yields CDR1 ENHRY and CDR2 SYGVKD. The J segment lost 1 base and the V segment lost 4 bases, leaving 3 bases of the junction unmatched. CDR3 amino acids: CAISGASGGQETQYF. In nucleotides, the CDR3 is TGTGCCATCAGTGGGGCTAGCGGGGGCCAAGAGACCCAGTACTTC.

This rearrangement joins TRBV18 to TRBJ2-1, with 13 bases that match TRBD2. Looked up from germline, CDR1 is KGHSH and CDR2 is LQKENI. The V segment lost 2 bases and the J segment 7 bases; nucleotides outside the gene matches: 5. The CDR3 totals 16 residues. This CDR3 reads CASSPWTSGGANEQFF. The CDR3 bases are TGTGCCAGCTCACCATGGACTAGCGGGGGTGCGAATGAGCAGTTCTTC.

The rearrangement links TRBV5-4 to TRBJ2-5; 13 positions agree with TRBD2. Trimming took 4 bases from V and 4 from J; bases not matched to a gene: 4. This CDR3 is built from 15 residues. CDR1 is SGHNT, CDR2 YYREEE, per germline (reference sequence). Written as DNA, the CDR3 is TGTGCCAGCAGCCTAACTAGCGGGGGGGCAGAGACCCAGTACTTC. It codes for CASSLTSGGAETQYF.

The genes are TRBV6-2 or TRBV6-3 and TRBJ2-7; TRBD2 is a possible D gene (5 bases). The CDR3 has 16 amino acids. CDR1 is MNHEY, CDR2 SVGEGT, per germline. With 0 bases removed from V and 3 bases from J, the gap between germline ends came to 15 bases. CDR3 DNA: TGTGCCAGCAGTTACTCGATCGACACAGACTACTACGAGCAGTACTTC. Its protein is CASSYSIDTDYYEQYF.

This chain links TRBV27 with TRBJ1-6, with TRBD1 identical over 7 bases. CDR1 and CDR2 (germline): MNHEY, SMNVEV (reference sequence). V shed 5 bases, J shed 6 bases, and the junction held 7 bases outside the gene matches. The CDR3 contains 15 residues. DNA of the CDR3: TGTGCCAGCAGTACACCCGGGACAGTTAATTCACCCCTCCACTTT. Translation: CASSTPGTVNSPLHF.

The chain carries TRBV6-5 and TRBJ2-7; 11 bases are shared with TRBD1. CDR1 and CDR2 from the germline V gene are MNHEY and SVGAGI. The junction had 6 bases not matched to a gene; V was cut back by 4 bases and J by 7 bases. The CDR3 is 14 residues long. The CDR3 here is CASSFGQGAREQYF. The CDR3 nucleotides read TGTGCCAGCAGTTTTGGACAGGGGGCGAGGGAGCAGTACTTC.

The chain combines TRBV9 with TRBJ1-2; D call uncertain. The germline V and J ends were trimmed by 4 bases and 4 bases, with 14 bases remaining between them. The CDR3 runs 14 residues. The germline CDR1 and CDR2 sequences are SGDLS and YYNGEE. DNA of the CDR3: TGTGCCAGCAGCCCGTACCGAGGAGTCTATGGCTACACCTTC. Encoded protein: CASSPYRGVYGYTF.

The CDR3 sequence is CASRGDRELYEAFF. CDR3 sequence (DNA): TGTGCCAGCAGGGGGGACAGGGAACTCTATGAAGCTTTCTTT. The rearrangement joins TRBV7-7 to TRBJ1-1; 9 nucleotides line up with TRBD1. Unmatched junction bases numbered 9, after V lost 6 bases and J lost 7 bases. Germline assignment: CDR1 SSHAT and CDR2 FNYEAQ (reference sequence). The CDR3 spans 14 residues.

This clone was recorded a few times. J is TRBJ2-7 and V is TRBV13; 8 bases fit TRBD1. The CDR3 is 15 residues long. The junction had 10 bases not matched to a gene; V was cut back by 5 bases and J by 4 bases. Germline lookup yields CDR1 PRHDT and CDR2 FYEKMQ (reference sequence). The CDR3 sequence is CASSPRTGHGYEQYF. The CDR3 DNA reads as TGTGCCAGCAGCCCTCGGACAGGGCACGGGTACGAGCAGTACTTC.

The rearrangement uses TRBV9 and TRBJ2-5; weak D call: TRBD2 (6 bases). CDR1 and CDR2 (germline): SGDLS, YYNGEE. Trimming left V 0 bases short and J 5 bases short, with 14 bases between. The CDR3 loop spans 15 amino acids. The CDR3 here is CASSVDSGTWETQYF. The CDR3 bases are TGTGCCAGCAGCGTAGATAGCGGAACCTGGGAGACCCAGTACTTC.

V is TRBV3-1 (or the pseudogene TRBV3-2) and J is TRBJ2-1, with D tentatively TRBD2 (5 bases). Germline V gene data show CDR1 as LGHDT and CDR2 as YNNKEL (reference sequence). The germline V and J ends were trimmed by 2 bases and 10 bases, with 9 bases remaining between them. The CDR3 sequence is 12 residues long. The CDR3: CASSQSSLEQFF. Written as DNA, the CDR3 is TGTGCCAGCAGCCAATCTAGCCTCGAGCAGTTCTTC.

The chain carries TRBV28 and TRBJ2-7; 7 bases map to TRBD2. With V trimmed by 7 bases and J by 0 bases, 9 bases remained unmatched. Germline CDR1 MDHEN, CDR2 SYDVKM. The CDR3 is 15 amino acids. CDR3 protein: CASTDGAGFSYEQYF. CDR3 DNA sequence: TGTGCCAGCACAGACGGAGCGGGATTCTCCTACGAGCAGTACTTC.

This clone occurred once. The chain employs TRBV7-6 and TRBJ2-1; 12 nucleotides align to TRBD1. The CDR3 has 15 amino acids. The junction had 8 bases not matched to a gene; V was cut back by 4 bases and J by 10 bases. Germline CDR1 is SGHVS and CDR2 is FNYEAQ. The CDR3 loop reads CASSSQGQGATEQFF. The CDR3 DNA reads TGTGCCAGCAGCTCCCAGGGACAGGGGGCTACGGAGCAGTTCTTC.

CDR3 sequence reads: CASSLVSGGVNEQFF. Written as DNA, the CDR3 is TGTGCCAGCAGCTTAGTTAGCGGGGGGGTCAATGAGCAGTTCTTC. The chain combines TRBV7-2 with TRBJ2-1; the match to TRBD2 covers 11 bases. CDR1 is SGHTA and CDR2 is FQGNSA in the germline V gene. J lost 6 bases, V lost 1 base, and 2 bases had no gene match. This CDR3 has 15 residues.

The chain uses TRBV4-1 and TRBJ2-2; perhaps TRBD2 as D (5 bases). There are 16 residues in the CDR3. Germline values: CDR1 MGHRA, CDR2 YSYEKL. V lost 0 bases and J lost 6, with 14 bases in between. The CDR3 nucleotides read TGCGCCAGCAGCCAAGATCCTTTTTTGAGGGCCGGGGAGCTGTTTTTT. It translates to CASSQDPFLRAGELFF.

The chain has TRBV10-1 and TRBJ2-1, with TRBD2 matching 12 bases. Losses at the gene ends were 2 bases for V and 4 bases for J; bases not matched to a gene: 3. CDR1 is WNHNN and CDR2 is SYGVQD in the germline V gene (reference sequence). This CDR3 has 16 residues. The CDR3 sequence: CASSEASGGDYNEQFF. Written as DNA, the CDR3 is TGCGCCAGCAGTGAGGCTAGCGGGGGGGATTACAATGAGCAGTTCTTC.

This chain connects TRBV7-9 to TRBJ2-3; weak D call: TRBD1 (5 bases). Germline CDR1 and CDR2: SEHNR and FQNEAQ (reference sequence). V lost 0 bases and J lost 5, with 9 bases in between. The CDR3 extends over 14 amino acids. The CDR3 spells CASSLAGVKDTQYF. As DNA, the CDR3 is TGTGCCAGCAGCTTAGCAGGGGTTAAAGATACGCAGTATTTT.

The V call is TRBV5-1, the J call TRBJ2-1, with 9 bases identical to TRBD2. Trimming cost V 4 bases and J 8 bases; bases outside gene matches: 7. This CDR3 has 14 residues. Germline CDR1 reads SGHRS; CDR2 reads YFSETQ. CDR3 region: CASSPGLASDEQFF. The CDR3 DNA sequence: TGCGCCAGCAGCCCGGGACTAGCCTCCGATGAGCAGTTCTTC.

The chain couples TRBV28 to TRBJ1-5, with TRBD1 matching over 7 bases. The CDR3 consists of 14 residues. Losses at the gene ends were 3 bases for V and 3 bases for J; bases not matched to a gene: 2. The germline V gene has CDR1 MDHEN and CDR2 SYDVKM. CDR3 nucleotide sequence: TGTGCCAGCAGTTTGACAGGGATCAATCAGCCCCAGCATTTT. Its translation: CASSLTGINQPQHF.

V gene TRBV9 combines with J gene TRBJ2-1, with D maybe TRBD2 (6 bases). Trimming left V 2 bases short and J 0 bases short, with 12 bases between. Germline CDR1 reads SGDLS; CDR2 reads YYNGEE. The CDR3 has 16 residues. The CDR3 nucleotides read TGTGCCAGCAGCGTGGAGGGCGGGATCTCCTACAATGAGCAGTTCTTC. It encodes CASSVEGGISYNEQFF.